This T cell receptor (beta chain) was sequenced in a study of Ad26.COV2.S vaccination and SARS-CoV-2 variants. Assay used: immunoSEQ multiplex PCR; TCRdb lists only in-frame clones, some missing. The table lists about 400,000 clones, over 75% of them singletons. A remark on this clone: Its specificity is not known.

V was pared by 2 bases and J by 6 bases, with 13 bases between. CDR3 size: 15 residues. From germline, CDR1 is KGHSH and CDR2 LQKENI. The treatment was: about 20 received Ad26.COV2.S at low or high dose, single or two shots; 5 received placebo; per-sample allocation not given. Day 63 after the first vaccine or placebo injection was the time point for sampling. Expressing Wuhan-strain SARS-CoV-2 spike, an Ad26 vector served as the vaccine. Findings and caveats of the study: Spike-specific CD8+ and CD4+ T cell responses reportedly showed substantial breadth after vaccination. Vaccinees and placebo recipients showed similar non-spike TCR breadth.

This receptor was obtained from a person aged 18-60 years who received the Ad26.COV2.S COVID-19 vaccine or a placebo. The material sequenced was peripheral blood, taken in a trial of Ad26.COV2.S vaccine versus placebo. The V gene is TRBV18, the J gene TRBJ2-2; the D gene is possibly TRBD1 (5 bases). For the CDR3, the DNA is TGTGCCAGCTCACCAATCAACAGGCCGTCCGGGGAGCTGTTTTTT. Translating gives CASSPINRPSGELFF.